These 17 T cell receptor beta chains share one sample of origin, sequenced in a study of early T cells in non-severe SARS-CoV-2 infection. MiXCR, applied by TCRdb to the 5' RACE reads, yields one record per CDR3 protein. The profile covers about 83,000 distinct CDR3 sequences, with roughly 10% appearing a single time and 8% to 8.5% taken by the ten largest. Here the sequenced sample was whole blood, taken at baseline. These receptors originate from an adult who was a healthcare worker with PCR-confirmed SARS-CoV-2 infection or an uninfected control (not recorded which).

Many counts were recorded for this clonotype. The chain is built from TRBV2 and TRBJ1-1; D is perhaps TRBD1 (5 bases). This CDR3 is 14 amino acids long. CDR1 and CDR2 from the germline V gene are SNHLY and FYNNEI. Trimming left V 4 bases short and J 5 bases short, with 14 bases between. CDR3 sequence (DNA): TGTGCCAGCAGTGGTGGGGGTCGGCGTACTGAAGCTTTCTTT. Translating it yields CASSGGGRRTEAFF. The whole variable domain, remainder taken from reference TRBV2 and TRBJ1-1, is EPEVTQTPSHQVTQMGQEVILRCVPISNHLYFYWYRQILGQKVEFLVSFYNNEISEKSEIFDDQFSVERPDGSNFTLKIRSTKLEDSAMYFCASSGGGRRTEAFFGQGTRLTVV.

This clonotype was counted many times. The chain is built from TRBV7-6 and TRBJ2-7, with 13 nucleotides matching TRBD2. The CDR3 runs to 18 residues. Trimming at V came to 2 bases and at J to 2 bases, leaving 9 bases not matched to a gene. Germline V lookup: CDR1 SGHVS, CDR2 FNYEAQ. The CDR3 nucleotides are TGTGCCAGCAGCTTATGGGCAGGGACTAGCGGGAAAGCCTACGAGCAGTACTTC. It encodes CASSLWAGTSGKAYEQYF.

This clonotype was recorded a few times. The rearrangement joins TRBV10-3 to TRBJ1-2, with 10 bases aligning to TRBD1. Germline V lookup: CDR1 ENHRY, CDR2 SYGVKD. Germline trimming cut 6 bases from V and 4 bases from J; bases unmatched to any gene: 8. The CDR3 spans 15 residues. CDR3 DNA sequence: TGTGCCATCAGGGAGACAGGGGGCCAGCTCTATGGCTACACCTTC. Its translation is CAIRETGGQLYGYTF.

This clonotype appeared many times. This rearrangement joins TRBV28 to TRBJ2-3; 9 positions match TRBD2. The CDR3 runs to 16 residues. CDR1 MDHEN and CDR2 SYDVKM come from the germline V gene. V dropped 5 bases and J dropped 2; count of bases not matched to a gene: 8. CDR3 region: CASSMGTSSDTDTQYF. CDR3 DNA: TGTGCCAGCAGTATGGGGACTAGCAGTGACACAGATACGCAGTATTTT. The variable domain in full, completed from reference TRBV28 and TRBJ2-3, reads DVKVTQSSRYLVKRTGEKVFLECVQDMDHENMFWYRQDPGLGLRLIYFSYDVKMKEKGDIPEGYSVSREKKERFSLILESASTNQTSMYLCASSMGTSSDTDTQYFGPGTRLTVL.

This clonotype was counted many times. V gene TRBV11-2 combines with J gene TRBJ1-4; the match to TRBD1 covers 7 bases. Germline CDR1 reads SGHAT; CDR2 reads FQNNGV. V lost 6 bases and J lost 7; bases outside the gene matches: 8. The CDR3 has 14 amino acids. DNA of the CDR3: TGTGCCAGCAGTTGGGGCAGGGGGGCTGAAAAACTGTTTTTT. This gives the protein CASSWGRGAEKLFF.

The chain employs TRBV4-1 and TRBJ2-3; 12 bases line up with TRBD1. This CDR3 is built from 16 residues. Germline lookup yields CDR1 MGHRA and CDR2 YSYEKL. The J segment lost 4 bases and the V segment lost 4 bases, leaving 6 bases of the junction unmatched. The CDR3 is CASSRGDRGQADTQYF. The CDR3 region has the DNA TGCGCCAGCAGCCGAGGGGACAGGGGGCAGGCAGATACGCAGTATTTT.

The chain uses TRBV29-1 and TRBJ2-2; D call uncertain. Germline-derived CDR1 and CDR2 are SQVTM and ANQGSEA. Trimming took off 7 bases at V and 3 bases at J, with 24 bases between the two ends. This CDR3 is built from 17 residues. CDR3 nucleotides: TGCAGCGCCGGAAAACTCCCTAGTCCCTGGGACACCGGGGAGCTGTTTTTT. Encoded protein: CSAGKLPSPWDTGELFF.

This clonotype showed up just a few times. V usage is TRBV29-1 and J usage is TRBJ1-1; D uncertain. Trimming removed 7 bases at V and 7 bases at J, with 13 bases between. The germline V gene encodes CDR1 SQVTM and CDR2 ANQGSEA. The CDR3 extends over 11 amino acids. The CDR3 loop is CSAQAAGEAFF. CDR3 nucleotide sequence: TGCAGCGCCCAGGCCGCCGGTGAAGCTTTCTTT.

Many counts were recorded for this clonotype. The chain employs TRBV11-1 and TRBJ2-7; maybe TRBD2 (6 bases). The V and J ends lost 3 bases and 6 bases respectively, with 15 bases between them. This CDR3 has 14 residues. Germline V CDR1 and CDR2: SGHAT, FQDESV (reference sequence). CDR3 loop: CASSLRREKPEQYF. The DNA for the CDR3 is TGTGCCAGCAGCTTGAGGAGGGAGAAGCCCGAGCAGTACTTC. Using reference TRBV11-1 and TRBJ2-7 for the parts outside the CDR3, the full variable domain is EAEVAQSPRYKITEKSQAVAFWCDPISGHATLYWYRQILGQGPELLVQFQDESVVDDSQLPKDRFSAERLKGVDSTLKIQPAELGDSAMYLCASSLRREKPEQYFGPGTRLTVT.

The chain uses TRBV5-1 and TRBJ2-7; tentative D call: TRBD2 (5 bases). V was shortened by 5 bases and J by 2 bases, with 11 bases between the two germline ends. Per germline, CDR1 SGHRS and CDR2 YFSETQ. This CDR3 is built from 13 residues. This chain's CDR3 is CASRVASAYEQYF. The CDR3 DNA sequence: TGCGCCAGCAGGGTAGCGTCCGCCTACGAGCAGTACTTC.

This chain links TRBV28 with TRBJ2-3, with D perhaps given as TRBD1 or TRBD2 (6 bases each). Germline CDR1 MDHEN, CDR2 SYDVKM. V lost 5 bases and J 6 bases, leaving 15 bases between the germline ends. This CDR3 region has 14 residues. CDR3 coding DNA: TGTGCCAGCAGTCGACAGGCGGGACCGGATACGCAGTATTTT. Translated: CASSRQAGPDTQYF. The full variable domain, in which reference TRBV28 and TRBJ2-3 provide the parts outside the CDR3, is DVKVTQSSRYLVKRTGEKVFLECVQDMDHENMFWYRQDPGLGLRLIYFSYDVKMKEKGDIPEGYSVSREKKERFSLILESASTNQTSMYLCASSRQAGPDTQYFGPGTRLTVL.

V usage is TRBV4-1 and J usage is TRBJ1-3; D remains ambiguous. This CDR3 contains 17 residues. Germline CDR1 MGHRA, CDR2 YSYEKL. V gave up 5 bases and J gave up 1 base, with 18 bases separating them. The DNA of the CDR3 is TGCGCCAGCAGCTTAAATCCGATAGGTTCTTCTGGAAACACCATATATTTT. Amino acids: CASSLNPIGSSGNTIYF.

This clonotype was counted between two and nine times. The rearrangement joins TRBV3-1 to TRBJ2-5; 8 bases are shared with TRBD2. With V trimmed by 0 bases and J by 3 bases, 6 bases remained unmatched. The CDR3 length is 16 residues. Germline V gives CDR1 LGHDT, CDR2 YNNKEL (reference sequence). The CDR3 loop is CASSQDWSGGKETQYF. The CDR3 nucleotides are TGTGCCAGCAGCCAAGATTGGAGCGGGGGAAAAGAGACCCAGTACTTC.

This clonotype was counted at least ten times. The CDR3 coding sequence is TGTGCCAGCAGCGCAGGACTAGCGGGAGTTGGGGCCAACGTCCTGACTTTC. This sequence encodes CASSAGLAGVGANVLTF. The chain has TRBV11-2 and TRBJ2-6, with 13 bases lining up with TRBD2. The CDR3 is made up of 17 amino acids. Per the germline V gene, CDR1 is SGHAT and CDR2 is FQNNGV. V lost 5 bases, J lost 3 bases, and 4 bases stayed unmatched.

This clonotype was recorded a few times. V usage is TRBV6-1 and J usage is TRBJ2-3; 9 bases align to TRBD2. J was trimmed by 3 bases and V by 5 bases; bases with no gene match: 6. Germline values: CDR1 MNHNS, CDR2 SASEGT. The CDR3 runs 15 residues. The CDR3, as DNA: TGTGCCAGCAGTTATAGCGGGAGAAAGACAGATACGCAGTATTTT. Residues: CASSYSGRKTDTQYF.

This clonotype was seen ten or more times. The rearrangement links TRBV29-1 to TRBJ2-2, with no clear D. V was clipped by 3 bases and J by 1 base, with 6 bases between them. The CDR3 spans 13 residues. Germline V gene data show CDR1 as SQVTM and CDR2 as ANQGSEA. This CDR3 reads CSVDRKNTGELFF. The CDR3 DNA reads as TGCAGCGTTGATCGAAAGAACACCGGGGAGCTGTTTTTT.

The table lists this clonotype with a few counts. A read error may produce the germline difference seen at one junction end. The chain joins TRBV7-6 to TRBJ1-5; D gene ambiguous. This CDR3 contains 14 residues. CDR1 is SGHVS, CDR2 FNYEAQ, per germline. The CDR3 loop is CASILRRSDQPQHF. The CDR3 coding sequence is TGTGCCAGCATCTTAAGGCGATCGGATCAGCCCCAGCATTTT.